Detailed here is one T cell receptor beta chain. In the original workflow: Estimation of nucleated cell counts relied on the amplification of reference gene primers. Generated by immunoSEQ multiplex PCR, the TCRdb table keeps only in-frame clones and is missing some. That table gives V, J and clone size, and the DNA gave D and trimming. The sample consists of about 120,000 clones, 75% to 90% of them appearing once. The CDR3 spans 13 residues. Trimming left V 8 bases short and J 4 bases short, with 14 bases between. The record originates from a study of blood T cell repertoires in COVID-19. In the study overall: There were acute and convalescent COVID-19 samples, and they came from the United States, Italy and Spain. PBMCs, B-cell-depleted T cells, or T cells were the source of the cDNA or gDNA that made up the material.

Input material: peripheral blood. This receptor was identified in a man aged 40-49 years with acute or convalescent COVID-19. V and J are TRBV12-3 or TRBV12-4 and TRBJ1-2; D not certain. CDR3 sequence reads: CASAPQVRYGYTF. The CDR3, as DNA: TGTGCCAGCGCCCCCCAGGTCCGCTATGGCTACACCTTC.